This is a list of T cell receptor beta chains from one sample in a study of a mutant IDH1 vaccine in newly diagnosed glioma. Their target antigens are unknown. Sequencing was performed with immunoSEQ multiplex PCR; in TCRdb, only in-frame clones are kept and a portion is missing. The table includes 40,000 to 45,000 clones, approximately 83% detected once. Here the sequenced sample was PBMCs, taken from a glioma patient whose treatment included an IDH1 peptide vaccine. These receptors were taken from a woman aged 50 to 60 with glioma. CDR3s include the opening cysteine and the closing phenylalanine or tryptophan. A D gene is named only where the DNA matches it firmly. A row's size may be missing; if present it is once, few, many or a size class.

clone size,D gene,V gene,J gene,CDR3 DNA,CDR3 protein
.,.,TRBV2,TRBJ2-7,TGTGCCAGCAGTCAAACTAACTACGAGCAGTACTTC,CASSQTNYEQYF
.,.,TRBV7-9,TRBJ1-3,TGTGCCAGCAGTCCCCCCGGGGACTTGGGGCATCCTGGAAACACCATATATTTT,CASSPPGDLGHPGNTIYF
.,.,TRBV19,TRBJ1-6,TGTGCCAGTCAACCGGGACCGTCCACCCGAAATAATTCACCCCTCCACTTT,CASQPGPSTRNNSPLHF
.,TRBD2,TRBV7-8,TRBJ2-5,TGTGCCAGCAGCCCCAAACCCATAGCGGGGGGCTCCTCGGGGACCCAGTACTTC,CASSPKPIAGGSSGTQYF
.,.,TRBV7-6,TRBJ2-6,TGTGCCAGCAGCTTGGACCTTCGGCTCCAGTCTGGGGCCAACGTCCTGACTTTC,CASSLDLRLQSGANVLTF
.,.,TRBV9,TRBJ1-1,TGTGCCAGCAGCCCCCGAACAGGGAACACTGAAGCTTTCTTT,CASSPRTGNTEAFF
.,.,TRBV20-1,TRBJ2-5,TGCAGTGCTAGAGTGGAAGAGCCCCAGTACTTC,CSARVEEPQYF
once,.,TRBV7-8,TRBJ2-5,TGTGCCAGCAGCCAAGGGCCCCATCGGGAGACCCAGTACTTC,CASSQGPHRETQYF
.,.,TRBV7-8,TRBJ2-7,TGTGCCAGCAGCCCCAAGGGGCAGGGGGGTTACTACGAGCAGTACTTC,CASSPKGQGGYYEQYF
.,TRBD2,TRBV5-4,TRBJ2-7,TGTGCCAGCAGCACGAGACTAGCGGGGGGACTCGAGCAGTACTTC,CASSTRLAGGLEQYF
.,.,TRBV5-4,TRBJ2-3,TGTGCCAGCAGCCGAAGGGGAGAAGCAGATACGCAGTATTTT,CASSRRGEADTQYF
.,TRBD1,TRBV18,TRBJ1-2,TGTGCCAGCTCACCACCGGGACAGGCGGGTGGCTACACCTTC,CASSPPGQAGGYTF
.,TRBD1,TRBV6-1,TRBJ1-2,TGTGCCAGCCTCCGACAGGGATCCTATGGCTACACCTTC,CASLRQGSYGYTF
few,.,TRBV28,TRBJ1-2,TGTGCCAGCAGTCCTACCGGACGGGGAGGTGGCTACACCTTC,CASSPTGRGGGYTF
.,TRBD1,TRBV13,TRBJ1-5,TGTGCCAGCAGCACTCGGGACAGGGGTGGCAATCAGCCCCAGCATTTT,CASSTRDRGGNQPQHF
few,TRBD1,TRBV28,TRBJ1-1,TGTGCCAGCAGTGAGTGGACAGGGGGGCGTTCTGAAGCTTTCTTT,CASSEWTGGRSEAFF
.,TRBD2,TRBV11-2,TRBJ2-5,TGTGCCAGCAGCTGGTTGGGGGGGGGAGAGACCCAGTACTTC,CASSWLGGGETQYF
.,.,TRBV7-9,TRBJ2-7,TGTGCCAGCAGCTTAGAGAACGAGCAGTACTTC,CASSLENEQYF
once,TRBD1,TRBV19,TRBJ1-5,TGTGCCAGTAGTTCAGACAGGGGATCTCCCAATCAGCCCCAGCATTTT,CASSSDRGSPNQPQHF
.,TRBD2,TRBV5-6,TRBJ2-5,TGTGCCAGCAGCTTCGGACTAGCGGGGGGTGAGACCCAGTACTTC,CASSFGLAGGETQYF
.,.,TRBV5-6,TRBJ2-4,TGTGCCAGCAGCTTGGCCGTGGGGGCCAAAAACATTCAGTACTTC,CASSLAVGAKNIQYF
.,.,TRBV30,TRBJ2-2,TGTGCCTGGAGGGCTATGGTGGGCGCCGGGGAGCTGTTTTTT,CAWRAMVGAGELFF
.,.,TRBV6-5,TRBJ2-5,TGTGCCAGCAGAGTTGTAGAGACCCAGTACTTC,CASRVVETQYF
.,.,TRBV30,TRBJ2-3,TGTGCCTGGACTCAGGGTTGGTCAGATACGCAGTATTTT,CAWTQGWSDTQYF
once,.,TRBV6-5,TRBJ1-6,TGTGCCAGCAGCTACGACAGGAAGCCTAATTCACCCCTCCACTTT,CASSYDRKPNSPLHF
.,.,TRBV7-9,TRBJ2-7,TGTGCCAGCAGCTCCTCGAACGAGCAGTACTTC,CASSSSNEQYF
.,.,TRBV5-1,TRBJ1-4,TGCGCCAGCAGCTTGGCAGGCCCTAATGAAAAACTGTTTTTT,CASSLAGPNEKLFF
.,TRBD2,TRBV6-5,TRBJ2-7,TGTGCCAGCAGTTACTCGCCGGCTAGCGGTGGCCACGAGCAGTACTTC,CASSYSPASGGHEQYF